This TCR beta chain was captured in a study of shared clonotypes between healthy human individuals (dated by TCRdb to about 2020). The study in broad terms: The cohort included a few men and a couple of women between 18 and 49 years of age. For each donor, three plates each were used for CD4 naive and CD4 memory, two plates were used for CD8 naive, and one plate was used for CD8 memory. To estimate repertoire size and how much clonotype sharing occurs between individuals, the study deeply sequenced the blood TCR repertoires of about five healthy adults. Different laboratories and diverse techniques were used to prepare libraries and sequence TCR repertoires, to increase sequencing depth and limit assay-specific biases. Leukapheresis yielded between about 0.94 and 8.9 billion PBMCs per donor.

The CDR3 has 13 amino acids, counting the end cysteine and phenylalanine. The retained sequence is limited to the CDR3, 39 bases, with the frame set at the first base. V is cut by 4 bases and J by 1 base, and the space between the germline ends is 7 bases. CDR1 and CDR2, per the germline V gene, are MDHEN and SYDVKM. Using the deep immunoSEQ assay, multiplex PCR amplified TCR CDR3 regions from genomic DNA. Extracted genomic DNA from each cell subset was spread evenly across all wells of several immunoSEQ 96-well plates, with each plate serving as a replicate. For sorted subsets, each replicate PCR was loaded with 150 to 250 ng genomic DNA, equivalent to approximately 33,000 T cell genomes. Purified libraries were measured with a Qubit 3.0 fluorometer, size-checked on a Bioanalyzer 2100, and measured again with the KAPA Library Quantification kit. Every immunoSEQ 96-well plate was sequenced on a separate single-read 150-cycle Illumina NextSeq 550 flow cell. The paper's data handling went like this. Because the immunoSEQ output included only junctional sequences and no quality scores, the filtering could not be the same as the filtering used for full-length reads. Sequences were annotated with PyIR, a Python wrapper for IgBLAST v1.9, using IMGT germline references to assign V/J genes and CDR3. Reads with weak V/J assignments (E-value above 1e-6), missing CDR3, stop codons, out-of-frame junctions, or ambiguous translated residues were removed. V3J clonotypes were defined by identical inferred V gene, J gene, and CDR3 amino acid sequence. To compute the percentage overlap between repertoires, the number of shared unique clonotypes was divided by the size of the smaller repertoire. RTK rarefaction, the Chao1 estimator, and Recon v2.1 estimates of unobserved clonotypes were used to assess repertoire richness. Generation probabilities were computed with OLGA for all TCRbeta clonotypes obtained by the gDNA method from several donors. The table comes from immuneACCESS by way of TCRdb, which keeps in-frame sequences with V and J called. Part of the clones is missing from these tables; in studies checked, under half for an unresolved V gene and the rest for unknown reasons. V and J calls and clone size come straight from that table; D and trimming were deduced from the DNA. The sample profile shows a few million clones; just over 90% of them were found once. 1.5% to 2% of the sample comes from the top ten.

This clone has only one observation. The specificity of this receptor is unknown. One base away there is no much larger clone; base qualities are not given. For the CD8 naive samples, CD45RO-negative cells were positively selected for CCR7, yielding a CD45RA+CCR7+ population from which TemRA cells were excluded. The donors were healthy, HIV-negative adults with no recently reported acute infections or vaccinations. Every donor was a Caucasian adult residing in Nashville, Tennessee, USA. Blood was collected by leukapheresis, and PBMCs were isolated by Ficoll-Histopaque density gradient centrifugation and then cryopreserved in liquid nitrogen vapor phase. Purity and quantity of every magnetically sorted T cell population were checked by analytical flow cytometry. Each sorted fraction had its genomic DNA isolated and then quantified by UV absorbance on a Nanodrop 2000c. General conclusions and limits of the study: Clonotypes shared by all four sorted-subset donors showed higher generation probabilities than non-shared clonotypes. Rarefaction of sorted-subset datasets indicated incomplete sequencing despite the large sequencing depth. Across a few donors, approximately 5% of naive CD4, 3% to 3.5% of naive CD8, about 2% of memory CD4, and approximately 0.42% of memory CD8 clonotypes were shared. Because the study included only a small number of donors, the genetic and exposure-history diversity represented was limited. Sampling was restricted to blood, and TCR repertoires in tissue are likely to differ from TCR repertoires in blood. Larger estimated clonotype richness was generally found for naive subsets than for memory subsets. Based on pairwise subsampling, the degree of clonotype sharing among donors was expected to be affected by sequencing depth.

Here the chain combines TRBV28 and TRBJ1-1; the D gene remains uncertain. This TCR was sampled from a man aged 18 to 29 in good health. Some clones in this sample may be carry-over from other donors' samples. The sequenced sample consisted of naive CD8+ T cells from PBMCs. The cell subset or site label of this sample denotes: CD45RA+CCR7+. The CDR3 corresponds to CASSWNPNTEAFF. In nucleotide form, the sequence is TGTGCCAGCAGTTGGAACCCGAACACTGAAGCTTTCTTT.